This passage covers 28 T cell receptor beta chains from one sample sequenced in a study of T-cell memory formation after mild COVID-19. TCRdb ran MiXCR on the 5' RACE reads and lists one entry per CDR3 protein. The table lists about 400,000 distinct CDR3 sequences, roughly 18% of them singletons. The sequencing input was PBMCs or a T cell subset sorted from them (not recorded which). Every receptor here comes from a man aged 18 to 29 who had mild COVID-19 (a few samples of this study predate the infection). Cell type and time point are not known.

The chain couples TRBV7-2 to TRBJ1-1; D unclear. The CDR3 is 11 residues long. Trimming cost V 2 bases and J 5 bases, with 3 bases left between them. From germline, CDR1 is SGHTA and CDR2 FQGNSA. CDR3 loop: CASSLKTEAFF. The CDR3 nucleotides read TGTGCCAGCAGCTTAAAGACTGAAGCTTTCTTT.

This clonotype came up a few times. This chain links TRBV7-9 with TRBJ1-6; D may be TRBD1 (5 bases). Deletions cut 3 bases from V and 7 bases from J, with 13 bases between. CDR1 is SEHNR and CDR2 is FQNEAQ in the germline V gene (reference sequence). The CDR3 contains 15 residues. The DNA for the CDR3 is TGTGCCAGCAGCTTGGGGGGAGTTCGGAATTCACCCCTCCACTTT. Its protein is CASSLGGVRNSPLHF.

In this sample, this clonotype turned up a few times. V usage is TRBV20-1 and J usage is TRBJ2-3; 8 nucleotides match TRBD2. The trim removed 3 bases at V and 7 bases at J, leaving 9 bases unmatched. CDR3 length equals 14 residues. CDR1 is DFQATT and CDR2 is SNEGSKA in the germline V gene (reference sequence). CDR3 nucleotides: TGCAGTGCTAGGGCCGGGACTAGATCTAATACGCAGTATTTT. Encoded protein: CSARAGTRSNTQYF.

This chain joins TRBV12-3 or TRBV12-4 and TRBJ2-4, with a tentative D call TRBD2 (7 bases). V was trimmed by 3 bases and J by 6 bases, leaving 12 bases between them. The CDR3 length is 14 residues. The CDR3 nucleotides are TGTGCCAGCAGTTTGGGGGGGCTGGGAAACATTCAGTACTTC. Translating gives CASSLGGLGNIQYF.

The genes are TRBV5-6 and TRBJ1-2, with D unresolved. The CDR3 runs 13 residues. The V end lost 6 bases, the J end lost 2 bases, and 11 bases lay between the germline ends. The germline V gene has CDR1 SGHDT and CDR2 YYEEEE. CDR3: CASTSTENYGYTF. The CDR3 nucleotides are TGTGCCAGCACCTCGACGGAGAACTATGGCTACACCTTC.

The chain has TRBV2 and TRBJ2-3; D is possibly TRBD2 (6 bases). Germline V lookup: CDR1 SNHLY, CDR2 FYNNEI. V lost 11 bases, J lost 8 bases, and 23 bases lay in between. The length of the CDR3 is 14 residues. CDR3 nucleotide sequence: TGTGCCGGTAAAGGGACCGGGGGTTTGTTTACGCAGTATTTT. This gives the protein CAGKGTGGLFTQYF.

This clonotype was counted between two and nine times. The chain has TRBV5-4 and TRBJ1-2; D not resolved. The CDR3 consists of 15 residues. V shed 0 bases and J shed 2 bases, with 11 bases lying between them. Germline V gene data show CDR1 as SGHNT and CDR2 as YYREEE (reference sequence). The CDR3 DNA is TGTGCCAGCAGCTTGGAGAAGGGAGTCAACTATGGCTACACCTTC. This codes for CASSLEKGVNYGYTF. The full variable domain, its missing parts supplied by reference TRBV5-4 and TRBJ1-2, is ETGVTQSPTHLIKTRGQQVTLRCSSQSGHNTVSWYQQALGQGPQFIFQYYREEENGRGNFPPRFSGLQFPNYSSELNVNALELDDSALYLCASSLEKGVNYGYTFGSGTRLTVV.

This clonotype was picked up a small number of times. The chain employs TRBV6-2 or TRBV6-3 and TRBJ2-7; D gene unclear. The length of the CDR3 is 14 residues. The V and J ends lost 3 bases and 6 bases respectively, with 15 bases between them. The germline V gene encodes CDR1 MNHEY and CDR2 SVGEGT. CDR3 nucleotide sequence: TGTGCCAGCAGTTATTATAGAATGGGTGGCGAGCAGTACTTC. Amino acids: CASSYYRMGGEQYF.

The CDR3 nucleotides are TGTGCCAGCAGCAATGAAGGGTGGACCTTGGGTTCTGGGGCCAACGTCCTGACTTTC. Its translation: CASSNEGWTLGSGANVLTF. The J gene is TRBJ2-6, the V gene TRBV21-1. TRBV21-1 is annotated as a pseudogene. The CDR3 consists of 19 residues.

This clonotype was seen a handful of times. This chain uses TRBV15 with TRBJ2-3; TRBD1 agrees at 8 bases. Per the germline V gene, CDR1 is LNHNV and CDR2 is YYDKDF (reference sequence). The CDR3 is 15 residues long. V gave up 1 base and J gave up 5 bases; unmatched junction bases: 5. CDR3 protein: CATSRGDRGVDTQYF. CDR3 coding DNA: TGTGCCACCAGCAGAGGCGACAGGGGAGTAGATACGCAGTATTTT.

This clonotype was seen more than once but under ten times. The genes are TRBV29-1 and TRBJ1-1; possible D gene TRBD1, 5 bases. V shed 6 bases and J shed 0 bases, with 11 bases lying between them. Germline values: CDR1 SQVTM, CDR2 ANQGSEA. The CDR3 consists of 13 residues. The CDR3 nucleotides are TGCAGCGTCTGGGGGACTATGAACACTGAAGCTTTCTTT. Encoded protein: CSVWGTMNTEAFF.

This clonotype turned up a few times. This chain connects TRBV3-1 to TRBJ2-7, with 7 nucleotides matching TRBD1. Germline loops: CDR1 LGHDT, CDR2 YNNKEL (reference sequence). The CDR3 is 13 amino acids. The V gene end was trimmed by 3 bases and the J gene end by 1 base; junction bases not matched to a gene: 0. The CDR3 sequence: CASSQGQSYEQYV. The DNA of the CDR3 is TGTGCCAGCAGCCAGGGACAGTCCTACGAGCAGTACGTC.

This clonotype was recorded many times. The V and J genes are TRBV12-3 or TRBV12-4 and TRBJ1-2; possible D gene TRBD1, 5 bases. Trimming left V 4 bases short and J 7 bases short, with 7 bases between. This CDR3 region has 11 residues. The CDR3 DNA follows: TGTGCCAGCAGTTCAGGGAGTGGCTACACCTTC. Encoded protein: CASSSGSGYTF.

This clonotype has just a few counts. CDR3 coding DNA: TGCAGTGCTCCTCTAGCGGGGGACGAGCAGTACTTC. Amino acids: CSAPLAGDEQYF. J is TRBJ2-7 and V is TRBV20-1; 10 bases match TRBD2. The V gene's germline CDR1 is DFQATT and CDR2 SNEGSKA (reference sequence). With V trimmed by 5 bases and J by 5 bases, 3 bases remained unmatched. The CDR3 spans 12 residues.

V gene TRBV27 combines with J gene TRBJ2-2, with D perhaps TRBD2 (6 bases). The CDR3 sequence is 17 residues long. V lost 3 bases and J 4 bases, leaving 18 bases between the germline ends. The germline V gene has CDR1 MNHEY and CDR2 SMNVEV (reference sequence). This CDR3 reads CASSFTSGGRGTGELFF. CDR3 coding DNA: TGTGCCAGCAGTTTCACCTCCGGGGGTCGTGGCACCGGGGAGCTGTTTTTT.

This clonotype showed up just a few times. The chain uses TRBV20-1 and TRBJ1-2; D ambiguous. The CDR3 contains 14 residues. The V gene lost 1 base and the J gene lost 0 bases, with 9 bases spanning the gap. Germline V CDR1 and CDR2: DFQATT, SNEGSKA (reference sequence). CDR3 bases: TGCAGTGCTAGAGGGGCCGCGACTAACTATGGCTACACCTTC. It codes for CSARGAATNYGYTF.

CDR3 residues: CSARPPNGGTEAFF. In DNA, the CDR3 is TGCAGTGCAAGACCTCCGAACGGGGGCACTGAAGCTTTCTTT. The gene calls are TRBV20-1 and TRBJ1-1, with TRBD1 as a possible D gene (5 bases). CDR1 is DFQATT and CDR2 is SNEGSKA in the germline V gene (reference sequence). Deletions cut 6 bases from V and 4 bases from J, with 18 bases between. The CDR3 extends over 14 amino acids.

V and J are TRBV30 and TRBJ1-4, with 7 bases fitting TRBD1. In germline, CDR1 is GTSNPN, CDR2 SVGIG (reference sequence). The V gene end was trimmed by 1 base and the J gene end by 7 bases; junction bases not matched to a gene: 3. CDR3 length: 13 residues. The CDR3 coding sequence is TGTGCCTGGAGTGCGGGACAGACTGAAAAACTGTTTTTT. Amino acids: CAWSAGQTEKLFF. Using reference TRBV30 and TRBJ1-4 for the parts outside the CDR3, the full variable domain is SQTIHQWPATLVQPVGSPLSLECTVEGTSNPNLYWYRQAAGRGLQLLFYSVGIGQISSEVPQNLSASRPQDRQFILSSKKLLLSDSGFYLCAWSAGQTEKLFFGSGTQLSVL.

This clonotype was counted between two and nine times. The CDR3 reads CASSLGERRVAFF. CDR3 in DNA: TGTGCCAGCAGTTTAGGGGAAAGGAGGGTGGCTTTCTTT. The chain is built from TRBV12-3 or TRBV12-4 and TRBJ1-1; D gene ambiguous. There are 13 residues in the CDR3. V was trimmed by 1 base and J by 11 bases, leaving 14 bases between them.

V gene TRBV29-1 combines with J gene TRBJ1-1; tentative D call: TRBD1 (6 bases). This CDR3 spans 13 amino acids. Germline CDR1 SQVTM, CDR2 ANQGSEA. V dropped 5 bases and J dropped 5 bases, with 15 bases sitting between them. The CDR3 protein is CSVTIQGSTEAFF. In nucleotides, the CDR3 is TGCAGCGTTACGATACAGGGCTCAACTGAAGCTTTCTTT.

This clonotype was recorded a few times. The chain couples TRBV7-9 to TRBJ2-5; 8 nucleotides match TRBD1. J lost 5 bases, V lost 6 bases, and 5 bases had no gene match. Germline CDR1 reads SEHNR; CDR2 reads FQNEAQ (reference sequence). The CDR3 length is 13 residues. The CDR3 here is CASRSTGGETQYF. CDR3 nucleotide sequence: TGTGCCAGCAGATCTACAGGGGGGGAGACCCAGTACTTC.

This clonotype was recorded a few times. V and J are TRBV20-1 and TRBJ1-2, with TRBD1 matching over 7 bases. V shed 0 bases and J 5 bases; nucleotides not matched to a gene: 12. This CDR3 is 16 amino acids long. Germline CDR1 DFQATT, CDR2 SNEGSKA (reference sequence). CDR3 loop: CSARDPTTGSRYGYTF. As DNA, the CDR3 is TGCAGTGCTAGAGACCCGACGACAGGGTCAAGATATGGCTACACCTTC.

As to this clonotype: An end of the junction differs from the germline gene, which may be a read error. This chain joins TRBV7-2 and TRBJ1-5; D is possibly TRBD1 (5 bases). CDR3 length equals 15 residues. Germline V gene lookup returns CDR1 SGHTA and CDR2 FQGNSA. The CDR3 sequence is CASSGVAGGGQPQHF. The CDR3 nucleotides are TGTGCCAGCTCCGGAGTTGCCGGGGGAGGCCAGCCACAGCATTTT.

This clonotype appeared a few times. CDR3 sequence reads: CASSYPTLLVNTEAFF. The CDR3 DNA sequence: TGTGCCAGCAGTTACCCTACTCTTTTGGTGAACACTGAAGCTTTCTTT. V gene TRBV6-2 or TRBV6-3 combines with J gene TRBJ1-1, with D unclear. The CDR3 covers 16 residues. V was trimmed by 2 bases and J by 0 bases, leaving 13 bases between them. Germline lookup yields CDR1 MNHEY and CDR2 SVGEGT.

This clonotype appeared a few times. The V call is TRBV20-1, the J call TRBJ2-1; D is unresolved. CDR1 is DFQATT and CDR2 is SNEGSKA in the germline V gene (reference sequence). Trimming pared 0 bases from V and 1 base from J, leaving 10 bases between. This CDR3 spans 15 amino acids. CDR3 sequence: CSARDGPRSYNEQFF. The CDR3 DNA reads TGCAGTGCTAGAGATGGGCCCAGGTCCTACAATGAGCAGTTCTTC.

CDR3 sequence: CASSLGLGGVRYGYTF. CDR3 in DNA: TGTGCCAGCAGCTTAGGTTTAGGAGGGGTCCGTTATGGCTACACCTTC. The chain is built from TRBV7-8 and TRBJ1-2; a weak D match, TRBD1 (5 bases). This CDR3 is built from 16 residues. V dropped 1 base and J dropped 5 bases, with 17 bases sitting between them. The germline V gene encodes CDR1 SGHVS and CDR2 FQNEAQ.

This clonotype was counted between two and nine times. This rearrangement joins TRBV20-1 to TRBJ2-1, with 8 nucleotides matching TRBD2. Germline V gives CDR1 DFQATT, CDR2 SNEGSKA (reference sequence). Trimming removed 6 bases from V and 7 bases from J; junction bases left unmatched: 11. CDR3 length: 14 residues. The CDR3: CSAPGGLPGNEQFF. The CDR3 DNA follows: TGCAGTGCCCCGGGAGGGCTCCCCGGGAATGAGCAGTTCTTC.

This clonotype was seen a few times. This sequence joins TRBV5-6 and TRBJ2-1, with D maybe TRBD2 (7 bases). The CDR3 has 16 residues. The V gene lost 4 bases and the J gene lost 4 bases, with 18 bases spanning the gap. Germline V CDR1 and CDR2: SGHDT, YYEEEE. CDR3 nucleotide sequence: TGTGCCAGCAGCGAATATTCCGGGGGGCCATACAATGAGCAGTTCTTC. Protein product: CASSEYSGGPYNEQFF.